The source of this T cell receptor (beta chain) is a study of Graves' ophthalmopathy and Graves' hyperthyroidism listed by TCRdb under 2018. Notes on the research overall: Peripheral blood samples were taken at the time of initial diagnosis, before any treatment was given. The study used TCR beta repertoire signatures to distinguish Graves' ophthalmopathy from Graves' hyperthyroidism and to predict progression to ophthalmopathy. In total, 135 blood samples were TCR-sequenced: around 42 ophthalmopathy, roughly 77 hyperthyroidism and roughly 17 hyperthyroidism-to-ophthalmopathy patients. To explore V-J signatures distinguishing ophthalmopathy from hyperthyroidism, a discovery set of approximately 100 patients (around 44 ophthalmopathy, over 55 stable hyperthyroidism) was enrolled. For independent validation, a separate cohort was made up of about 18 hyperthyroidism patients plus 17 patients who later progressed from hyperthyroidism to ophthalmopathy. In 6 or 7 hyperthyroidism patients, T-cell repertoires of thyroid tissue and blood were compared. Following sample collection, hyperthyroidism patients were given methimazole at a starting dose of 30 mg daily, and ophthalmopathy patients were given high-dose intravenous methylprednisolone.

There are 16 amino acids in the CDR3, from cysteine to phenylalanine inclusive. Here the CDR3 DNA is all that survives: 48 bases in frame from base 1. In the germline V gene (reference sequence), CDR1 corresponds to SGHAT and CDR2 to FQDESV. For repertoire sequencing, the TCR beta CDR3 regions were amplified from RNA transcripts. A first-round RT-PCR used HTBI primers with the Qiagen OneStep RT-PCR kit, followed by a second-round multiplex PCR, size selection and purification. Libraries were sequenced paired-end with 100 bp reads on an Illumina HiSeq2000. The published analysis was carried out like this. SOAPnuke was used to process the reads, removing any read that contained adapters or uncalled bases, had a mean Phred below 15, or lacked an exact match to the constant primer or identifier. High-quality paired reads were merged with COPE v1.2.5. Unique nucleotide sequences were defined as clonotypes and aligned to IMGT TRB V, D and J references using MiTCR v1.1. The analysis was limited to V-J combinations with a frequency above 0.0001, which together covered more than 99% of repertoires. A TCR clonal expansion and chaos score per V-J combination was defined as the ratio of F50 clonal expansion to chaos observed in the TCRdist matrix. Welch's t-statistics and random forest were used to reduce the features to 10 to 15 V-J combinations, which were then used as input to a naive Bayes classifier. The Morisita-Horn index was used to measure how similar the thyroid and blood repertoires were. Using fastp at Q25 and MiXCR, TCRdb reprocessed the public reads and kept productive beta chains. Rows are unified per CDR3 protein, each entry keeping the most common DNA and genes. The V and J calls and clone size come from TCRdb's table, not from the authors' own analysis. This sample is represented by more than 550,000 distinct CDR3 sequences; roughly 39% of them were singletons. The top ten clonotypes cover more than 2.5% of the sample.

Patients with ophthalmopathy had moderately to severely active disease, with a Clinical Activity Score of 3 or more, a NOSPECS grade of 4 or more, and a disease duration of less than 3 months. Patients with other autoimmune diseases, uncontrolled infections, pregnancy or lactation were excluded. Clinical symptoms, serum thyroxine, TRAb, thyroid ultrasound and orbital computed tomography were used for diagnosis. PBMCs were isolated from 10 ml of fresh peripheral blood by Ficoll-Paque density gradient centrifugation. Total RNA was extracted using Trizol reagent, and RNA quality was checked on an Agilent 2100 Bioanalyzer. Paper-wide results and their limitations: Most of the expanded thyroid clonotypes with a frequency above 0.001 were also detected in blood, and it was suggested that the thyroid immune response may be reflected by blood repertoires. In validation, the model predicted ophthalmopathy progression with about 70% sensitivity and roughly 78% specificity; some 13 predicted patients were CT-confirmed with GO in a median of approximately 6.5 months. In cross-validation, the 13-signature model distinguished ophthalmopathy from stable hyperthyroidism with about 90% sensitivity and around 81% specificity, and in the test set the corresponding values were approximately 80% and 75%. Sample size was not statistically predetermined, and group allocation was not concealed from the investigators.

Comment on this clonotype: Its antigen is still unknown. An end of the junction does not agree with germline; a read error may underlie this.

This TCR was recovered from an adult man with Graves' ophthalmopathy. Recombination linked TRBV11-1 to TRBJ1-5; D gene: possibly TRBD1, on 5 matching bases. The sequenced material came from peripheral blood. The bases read TGTGCCAGCCGCTTCTCCGTTGCGGCGGGGCAAGAGACCCAGCATTTT. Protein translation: CASRFSVAAGQETQHF. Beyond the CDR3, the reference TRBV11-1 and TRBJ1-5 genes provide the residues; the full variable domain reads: EAEVAQSPRYKITEKSQAVAFWCDPISGHATLYWYRQILGQGPELLVQFQDESVVDDSQLPKDRFSAERLKGVDSTLKIQPAELGDSAMYLCASRFSVAAGQETQHFGDGTRLSIL.